This note documents a single T cell receptor beta chain sequence. The specificity of this receptor is unknown. No much larger clone exists at a distance of one base, and base qualities are not known. Hyperthyroidism patients were newly diagnosed, had a disease duration of under 2 months, and were aged 18 to 65 years. Any patient with an uncontrolled infection, another autoimmune disease, pregnancy or lactation was excluded. Diagnoses relied on clinical symptoms, serum thyroxine and TRAb, thyroid ultrasound and orbital computed tomography. Blood from progressor patients was collected at the time of first diagnosis with hyperthyroidism, before any ophthalmopathy symptoms had appeared. Ficoll-Paque density gradient centrifugation was used to isolate PBMCs from approximately 11 ml of fresh peripheral blood. Progressor patients were first diagnosed with Graves' hyperthyroidism and then developed ophthalmopathy during follow-up. Total RNA was extracted with Trizol reagent, and quality was checked on an Agilent 2100 Bioanalyzer.

This entry belongs to a study of T cells in Graves' hyperthyroidism and ophthalmopathy (dated by TCRdb to the late 2010s). Looking at the study overall: Peripheral blood was collected at initial diagnosis, before any treatment. Thyroid tissue and blood T-cell repertoires from more than five Graves' hyperthyroidism patients were also compared in the study. After sampling, hyperthyroidism patients received methimazole starting at 30 mg daily, and ophthalmopathy patients received high-dose intravenous methylprednisolone. For training and testing, the approximately 92 patients in the discovery cohort were randomly divided in a 7:3 ratio. TCR V-J signatures able to tell the groups apart were searched for in a discovery cohort of 90 to 100 patients, of whom about 40 had Graves' ophthalmopathy and roughly 59 had stable Graves' hyperthyroidism. Whether ophthalmopathy could be predicted prospectively was tested in an independent validation cohort made up of approximately 19 hyperthyroidism patients plus 17 patients who later progressed to ophthalmopathy. TCR Vbeta CDR3 sequencing of 120 to 150 peripheral blood samples (about 45 ophthalmopathy, roughly 74 hyperthyroidism and approximately 17 progressor patients) is reported in the paper. Study-wide conclusions, independent of this receptor: During validation, the model predicted progression to ophthalmopathy a median of approximately 6 months ahead of onset, with just under 71% sensitivity and 72% to 80% specificity. No statistical method was used to set the sample size in advance, and investigators knew the group allocation. Ophthalmopathy was separated from stable hyperthyroidism by a 13 V-J signature model, with about 88% sensitivity and roughly 84% specificity obtained in cross-validation and 80%/75% obtained in testing. Most expanded thyroid clonotypes (frequency above 0.001) were also detected in blood, a finding suggesting that blood repertoires may reflect thyroid immune responses.

The CDR3 has 15 amino acids, counting the end cysteine and phenylalanine. CDR3 DNA is the only sequence kept; it has 45 bases, read in frame from the first base. After removal of 0 bases from V and 2 bases from J, the junction retains 7 bases not matched to a gene. Reading the germline V gene (reference sequence) gives CDR1 DFQATT and CDR2 SNEGSKA. TCR beta CDR3 regions were amplified from RNA transcripts. For the first round of RT-PCR on the TCR CDR3, the HTBI primer set was used together with the Qiagen OneStep RT-PCR kit. Libraries were constructed in a second round of multiplex PCR, after which size selection and purification were carried out. The libraries were sequenced on an Illumina HiSeq2000 using paired-end 100 bp reads. The authors' analysis ran thus. SOAPnuke was used to process the raw data, throwing out any read that contained adapters or uncalled bases, had a mean Phred below 15, or lacked an exact constant-primer or identifier match. COPE v1.2.5 was used to merge the high-quality paired reads, and each unique nucleotide sequence was defined as a clonotype. Clonotypes were aligned to IMGT TRBV, TRBD and TRBJ reference segments using MiTCR v1.1. The analysis included only V-J combinations with a frequency above 0.0001, which together covered more than 98% of the repertoires. A TCS score was defined as the ratio between F50 (clonal expansion) and ExV (chaos), using BLOSUM62-based TCRdist between CDR3 peptides within each V-J. Welch's t-statistics and random forest reduced around 520 V-J features to around 14, which were used in a naive Bayes classifier (R e1071). The public reads were reprocessed in TCRdb via fastp at Q25 and MiXCR, keeping in-frame beta chains. Rows with one shared CDR3 protein collapse into an entry with the most common genes and DNA. The V and J calls and clone size are TCRdb's, not the authors'. This sample gives fewer than 450,000 distinct CDR3 sequences in total; about 18% of them show up just once. Together, the top ten hold around a third of the sample.

The source of this sequence is a woman aged 25 to 39 with Graves' hyperthyroidism that later progressed to Graves' ophthalmopathy. The rearranged chain carries TRBV20-1 and TRBJ2-7, and TRBD1 matches 7 of the central bases. The sequencing sample was made of blood. The CDR3 here reads CSARDRGQVTYEQYF. The nucleotide sequence reads TGCAGTGCTAGAGATCGAGGACAGGTAACCTACGAGCAGTACTTC.